This T cell receptor (beta chain) originates from a study of blood T cell repertoires in COVID-19. At the level of the study: Acute-phase and convalescent COVID-19 samples originated in the United States, Italy and Spain.

Germline assignment: CDR1 SGHTA and CDR2 FQGNSA. V lost 0 bases to trimming and J lost 2 bases, with 14 bases between them. This CDR3 spans 16 amino acids. In the source study's methods: Amplified reference gene primers provided the basis for estimating nucleated cell counts. Clones were read by immunoSEQ multiplex PCR, and TCRdb kept only the in-frame ones, dropping some. The V and J calls and clone size come from that table; D and trimming were worked out from the DNA. This table holds approximately 25,000 clones, more than 85% found once. Sequenced material: peripheral blood. This rearrangement joins TRBV7-2 to TRBJ2-7; possible D gene TRBD1, 5 bases. This TCR came from a human donor with active COVID-19. The donor label of this sample is uncertain. CDR3: CASSLALDNPAYEQYF. CDR3 nucleotide sequence: TGTGCCAGCAGCTTAGCGCTGGACAACCCTGCCTACGAGCAGTACTTC.